One sample yielded the 8 T cell receptor beta chains listed below, sequenced in a study of T cell responses to AZD1222 COVID-19 vaccine. The table came from immunoSEQ multiplex PCR; TCRdb's copy has only in-frame clones and leaves some out. The sample carries over 70,000 clones, around 85% recorded once. Sequenced here: peripheral blood, sampled on day 0 of AZD1222 vaccination. Receptors originate from an adult in good health.

This chain links TRBV29-1 with TRBJ2-3; no clear D. The germline V and J ends were trimmed by 5 bases and 1 base, with 16 bases remaining between them. Germline-derived CDR1 and CDR2 are SQVTM and ANQGSEA. The CDR3 is 15 amino acids. CDR3 region: CSVSPPGGGTDTQYF. The CDR3 nucleotides read TGCAGCGTTTCCCCTCCAGGCGGAGGCACAGATACGCAGTATTTT.

CDR3 sequence: CASSPTGTDFQEQYF. The CDR3 nucleotides read TGTGCCAGCAGCCCTACCGGGACCGATTTCCAGGAGCAGTACTTC. The chain combines TRBV5-4 with TRBJ2-7, with D perhaps given as TRBD1 or TRBD2 (5 bases each). Between the trimmed V and J ends, which lost 4 bases and 7 bases, there was a span of 21 bases. Per germline, CDR1 SGHNT and CDR2 YYREEE (reference sequence). The CDR3 loop spans 15 amino acids.

The chain joins TRBV7-6 to TRBJ2-7; no definite D call. Germline values: CDR1 SGHVS, CDR2 FNYEAQ. V lost 1 base, J lost 2 bases, and 12 bases lay in between. This CDR3 is 15 amino acids long. The CDR3 DNA follows: TGTGCCAGCAGCTTAGGGGCCCAGACCCCCTACGAGCAGTACTTC. Amino acids: CASSLGAQTPYEQYF. Variable domain in full (rest from reference TRBV7-6 and TRBJ2-7): GAGVSQSPRYKVTKRGQDVALRCDPISGHVSLYWYRQALGQGPEFLTYFNYEAQQDKSGLPNDRFSAERPEGSISTLTIQRTEQRDSAMYRCASSLGAQTPYEQYFGPGTRLTVT.

The CDR3 region has the DNA TGTGCCAGCAGCCAAGATTTGGCGGGTGGCTACACCTTC. It yields the protein CASSQDLAGGYTF. The chain is built from TRBV14 and TRBJ1-2; no clear D gene. CDR1 SGHDN and CDR2 FVKESK come from the germline V gene. The length of the CDR3 is 13 residues. V shed 0 bases and J shed 7 bases, with 9 bases lying between them.

V gene TRBV27 combines with J gene TRBJ1-2; 8 bases align to TRBD1. The CDR3 length is 13 residues. V was clipped by 5 bases and J by 4 bases; unmatched bases: 3. Germline CDR1 MNHEY, CDR2 SMNVEV (reference sequence). The CDR3 bases are TGTGCCAGCAGTAGGACAGGGATCTATGGCTACACCTTC. Its translation: CASSRTGIYGYTF.

The genes are TRBV11-2 and TRBJ2-5, with 13 bases aligning to TRBD2. Looked up from germline, CDR1 is SGHAT and CDR2 is FQNNGV. V shed 0 bases and J 5 bases; nucleotides not matched to a gene: 9. The CDR3 is 18 amino acids. The CDR3 spells CASSLDFGLAGVRETQYF. The DNA for the CDR3 is TGTGCCAGCAGCTTAGATTTCGGACTAGCGGGAGTCCGGGAGACCCAGTACTTC.

V is TRBV24-1 and J is TRBJ1-2; D not certain. CDR1 is KGHDR and CDR2 is SFDVKD in the germline V gene. The V end was cut by 3 bases, the J end by 2 bases, with 9 bases between. The CDR3 runs to 14 residues. The CDR3 loop is CATSDVGRNYGYTF. In DNA form, the CDR3 reads TGTGCCACCAGTGATGTCGGCAGGAACTATGGCTACACCTTC.

V is TRBV5-1 and J is TRBJ2-3; D is undetermined. The CDR3 contains 15 residues. V lost 0 bases and J 2 bases, leaving 10 bases between the germline ends. The germline V gene encodes CDR1 SGHRS and CDR2 YFSETQ. This CDR3 reads CASSLAGGDTDTQYF. In nucleotides, the CDR3 is TGCGCCAGCAGCTTGGCCGGCGGAGACACAGATACGCAGTATTTT.